The 30 T cell receptor beta chains in this list originate from one sample, sequenced in a study of T cells in Graves' hyperthyroidism and ophthalmopathy. The source material, RNA transcripts, was used to amplify TCR beta CDR3 regions. With the HTBI primer set, the TCR CDR3 went through a first round of RT-PCR. Via MiXCR, TCRdb re-called the multiplex PCR reads, giving one row per CDR3 protein. Of under 650,000 distinct CDR3 sequences in the sample, around 15% were seen once. The sample was blood. All receptors come from a woman in her twenties or thirties with Graves' hyperthyroidism.

This clonotype was recorded a few times. Germline and junction disagree at one end, which may indicate a read error. The chain is built from TRBV20-1 and TRBJ2-1; TRBD1 matches at 8 bases. The CDR3 consists of 14 residues. CDR1 is DFQATT and CDR2 is SNEGSKA in the germline V gene (reference sequence). The CDR3 region has the DNA TGCAGTGCGCACGGACAGGGCCTTTACAATGAGCAGTCCTTC. Its translation: CSAHGQGLYNEQSF.

This clonotype was counted between two and nine times. The V call is TRBV7-8, the J call TRBJ2-2; D is perhaps TRBD2 (5 bases). CDR3 length equals 21 residues. Germline lookup yields CDR1 SGHVS and CDR2 FQNEAQ. Trimming removed 5 bases at V and 6 bases at J, with 34 bases between. CDR3 coding DNA: TGTGCCAGCAGCCCCCGACGATGGAGTCGGAGCGGCCCCCTGTCGTCCGGGGAGCTGTTTTTT. It encodes CASSPRRWSRSGPLSSGELFF.

This clonotype was detected ten times or more. This CDR3 is CASSFRGNSNQPQHF. For the CDR3, the DNA is TGTGCCAGCAGTTTTAGGGGAAATAGCAATCAGCCCCAGCATTTT. The chain couples TRBV27 to TRBJ1-5; D might be TRBD1 (5 bases). Looked up from germline, CDR1 is MNHEY and CDR2 is SMNVEV (reference sequence). The CDR3 sequence is 15 residues long. V lost 3 bases, J lost 0 bases, and 9 bases lay in between.

This chain links TRBV4-3 with TRBJ1-2; 10 bases fit TRBD1. The germline V gene encodes CDR1 LGHNA and CDR2 YSLEER. This CDR3 is 15 amino acids long. Trimming at V came to 0 bases and at J to 7 bases, leaving 5 bases not matched to a gene. CDR3 nucleotides: TGCGCCAGCAGCCAAGATGAGGGACAGGGGATTGGCTACACCTTC. This translates into CASSQDEGQGIGYTF.

This clonotype was found a few times. The genes are TRBV4-2 and TRBJ1-6; D may be TRBD1 (6 bases). The CDR3 has 16 residues. CDR1 is LGHNA and CDR2 is YNFKEQ in the germline V gene. The V end lost 2 bases, the J end lost 5 bases, and 13 bases lay between the germline ends. Here the CDR3 reads CASSQTTGRNNSPLHF. The CDR3 nucleotides are TGTGCCAGCAGCCAAACTACAGGGCGGAATAATTCACCCCTCCACTTT.

The sample holds many counts of this clonotype. The rearrangement joins TRBV3-1 to TRBJ2-7; D is possibly TRBD2 (6 bases). Trimming removed 4 bases from V and 6 bases from J, with 16 bases in between. CDR3 length: 14 residues. Per the germline V gene, CDR1 is LGHDT and CDR2 is YNNKEL (reference sequence). The CDR3 sequence is CASSPTRSRSEQYF. The CDR3 bases are TGTGCCAGCAGCCCGACTAGATCGAGGTCCGAGCAGTACTTC.

Only a few counts were recorded for this clonotype. This rearrangement joins TRBV13 to TRBJ2-7, with D possibly TRBD1 on 5 matching bases. The ends were cut back, 8 bases at V and 2 bases at J, with 13 bases in the middle. Germline CDR1 is PRHDT and CDR2 is FYEKMQ (reference sequence). The CDR3 spans 13 residues. The CDR3 sequence: CASVSTDTYEQYF. CDR3 DNA sequence: TGTGCCAGCGTTTCGACGGACACCTACGAGCAGTACTTC.

The gene calls are TRBV9 and TRBJ2-2; D is ambiguous. V shed 0 bases and J shed 6 bases, with 15 bases lying between them. CDR1 and CDR2 (germline): SGDLS, YYNGEE. There are 16 residues in the CDR3. The CDR3 DNA is TGTGCCAGCAGCGTAGATTTTGGCAGTTTAGCCGGGGAGCTGTTTTTT. Translated: CASSVDFGSLAGELFF.

This clonotype was detected many times. V gene TRBV5-1 combines with J gene TRBJ2-1; 9 bases agree with TRBD2. V lost 7 bases, J lost 9 bases, and 8 bases stayed unmatched. The CDR3 extends over 13 amino acids. CDR1 SGHRS and CDR2 YFSETQ come from the germline V gene. CDR3 DNA: TGCGCCAGCGGGACTAGCCTAGGTACTGAGCAGTTCTTC. Amino acid sequence: CASGTSLGTEQFF.

The CDR3 sequence is CASSVQTSSAYEQYF. As DNA, the CDR3 is TGTGCCAGCAGTGTCCAGACTAGTTCGGCATACGAGCAGTACTTC. The V gene is TRBV2, the J gene TRBJ2-7; possible D gene TRBD2, 6 bases. The germline CDR1 and CDR2 sequences are SNHLY and FYNNEI. Trimming left V 4 bases short and J 4 bases short, with 17 bases between. This CDR3 is built from 15 residues. The whole variable domain, filled in from reference TRBV2 and TRBJ2-7, reads EPEVTQTPSHQVTQMGQEVILRCVPISNHLYFYWYRQILGQKVEFLVSFYNNEISEKSEIFDDQFSVERPDGSNFTLKIRSTKLEDSAMYFCASSVQTSSAYEQYFGPGTRLTVT.

This clonotype was counted only a few times. The rearrangement links TRBV6-1 to TRBJ2-3; D might be TRBD1 (6 bases). The germline V and J ends were trimmed by 7 bases and 0 bases, with 11 bases remaining between them. From germline, CDR1 is MNHNS and CDR2 SASEGT. The CDR3 covers 14 residues. The CDR3 coding sequence is TGTGCCAGCAAACCCGGACAGAGCACAGATACGCAGTATTTT. Its translation: CASKPGQSTDTQYF.

This clonotype was seen at least ten times. The chain employs TRBV11-3 and TRBJ2-1; weak D call: TRBD2 (5 bases). Trimming cost V 2 bases and J 6 bases, with 11 bases left between them. Germline-derived CDR1 and CDR2 are SGHNT and YENEEA. The CDR3 consists of 14 residues. Here the CDR3 DNA reads TGTGCCAGCAGCTTACGGGGATCCAGCAATGAGCAGTTCTTC. This encodes CASSLRGSSNEQFF.

This clonotype showed up many times. V gene TRBV10-3 combines with J gene TRBJ2-7; no definite D call. Germline V gives CDR1 ENHRY, CDR2 SYGVKD. Trimming took 4 bases from V and 2 from J, leaving 9 bases between them. The CDR3 has 13 amino acids. CDR3 sequence reads: CAISGGQTYEQYF. The CDR3 bases are TGTGCCATCAGTGGAGGCCAGACCTACGAGCAGTACTTC.

This clonotype was observed a few times. The V and J genes are TRBV5-5 and TRBJ2-5; unclear D gene. The CDR3 contains 15 residues. CDR1 and CDR2 from the germline V gene are SGHKS and YYEKEE (reference sequence). Trimming took off 4 bases at V and 2 bases at J, with 15 bases between the two ends. CDR3 nucleotide sequence: TGTGCCAGCAGCCTTTTCCTGGTGGTTCAAGAGACCCAGTACTTC. Encoded protein: CASSLFLVVQETQYF.

This clonotype occurred many times. The genes are TRBV28 and TRBJ2-1, with 10 bases matching TRBD1. Unmatched junction bases numbered 15, after V lost 5 bases and J lost 8 bases. Germline lookup yields CDR1 MDHEN and CDR2 SYDVKM. The CDR3 is made up of 17 amino acids. CDR3 protein: CASSSYPGQGLEDEQFF. DNA of the CDR3: TGTGCCAGCAGTAGCTATCCGGGACAGGGGTTGGAGGATGAGCAGTTCTTC.

This clonotype was picked up many times. The rearrangement joins TRBV11-3 to TRBJ2-5; D is undetermined. V gave up 5 bases and J gave up 1 base, with 14 bases separating them. Germline values: CDR1 SGHNT, CDR2 YENEEA. The CDR3 sequence is 15 residues long. CDR3 residues: CASSPRGSFQETQYF. The CDR3 nucleotides are TGTGCCAGCAGCCCGCGAGGTAGTTTCCAAGAGACCCAGTACTTC.

The chain combines TRBV12-3 or TRBV12-4 with TRBJ2-7; a weak D match, TRBD1 (5 bases). This CDR3 has 14 amino acids. Between the trimmed V and J ends, which lost 4 bases and 6 bases, there was a span of 16 bases. The CDR3 here is CASSSDPTALEQYF. In DNA, the CDR3 is TGTGCCAGCAGTTCCGATCCGACAGCTCTCGAGCAGTACTTC.

This clonotype came up many times. The rearrangement joins TRBV27 to TRBJ2-4; TRBD1 matches at 7 bases. The V gene end was trimmed by 7 bases and the J gene end by 10 bases; junction bases not matched to a gene: 10. Germline V CDR1 and CDR2: MNHEY, SMNVEV (reference sequence). The CDR3 is 13 residues long. CDR3 bases: TGTGCCAGCAAATCTACAGGGGCCAGAATTCAGTACTTC. It is translated as CASKSTGARIQYF.

This clonotype was seen ten or more times. The chain combines TRBV6-1 with TRBJ1-5, with D unresolved. The germline V and J ends were trimmed by 8 bases and 1 base, with 9 bases remaining between them. CDR3 size: 13 residues. CDR1 is MNHNS, CDR2 SASEGT, per germline. The CDR3 DNA reads TGTGCCAGCTGTGTCGACAGCAATCAGCCCCAGCATTTT. Translation: CASCVDSNQPQHF.

Written as DNA, the CDR3 is TGTGCCAGCAACAGCGGGCGTCACAATGAGCAGTTCTTC. This encodes CASNSGRHNEQFF. The genes are TRBV13 and TRBJ2-1; possible D gene TRBD2, 6 bases. Germline V gene sequence: CDR1 PRHDT, CDR2 FYEKMQ (reference sequence). Trimming cost V 7 bases and J 5 bases, with 12 bases left between them. The CDR3 is 13 amino acids.

This clonotype appeared a few times. This sequence joins TRBV19 and TRBJ2-1, with 7 bases fitting TRBD2. Germline values: CDR1 LNHDA, CDR2 SQIVND (reference sequence). The trim removed 8 bases at V and 2 bases at J, leaving 9 bases unmatched. The CDR3 length is 15 residues. The CDR3 spells CASQPAGRAYNEQFF. The CDR3 nucleotides read TGTGCCAGTCAACCCGCGGGGAGGGCCTACAATGAGCAGTTCTTC.

CDR3 DNA: TGTGCCTGGAGTGTTGTTGTGGGCAATGAGCAGTTCTTC. Protein sequence: CAWSVVVGNEQFF. The chain recombines TRBV30 with TRBJ2-1; D is undetermined. This CDR3 is 13 amino acids long. Germline CDR1 reads GTSNPN; CDR2 reads SVGIG (reference sequence). V dropped 0 bases and J dropped 6 bases, with 9 bases sitting between them. Variable domain in full (rest from reference TRBV30 and TRBJ2-1): SQTIHQWPATLVQPVGSPLSLECTVEGTSNPNLYWYRQAAGRGLQLLFYSVGIGQISSEVPQNLSASRPQDRQFILSSKKLLLSDSGFYLCAWSVVVGNEQFFGPGTRLTVL.

This clonotype was counted between two and nine times. This sequence joins TRBV15 and TRBJ1-2; D might be TRBD1 (5 bases). In germline, CDR1 is LNHNV, CDR2 YYDKDF (reference sequence). Trimming took 8 bases from V and 7 from J, leaving 20 bases between them. The CDR3 covers 14 residues. The CDR3 DNA follows: TGTGCCACCGAGGCCGCTAGGGGCGCTGGTGGCTACACCTTC. It specifies CATEAARGAGGYTF.

Worth noting for this clonotype: Since a much larger clone is just one base distant, this may be a read error. The chain links TRBV10-2 to TRBJ2-3; possibly TRBD1 or TRBD2 for D (5 bases each). Per the germline V gene, CDR1 is WSHSY and CDR2 is SAAADI. The CDR3 is 15 amino acids. The CDR3 bases are TGCGCCAGCAGTGTGTGGGGGAGAGCGGCAGATACGCGGTATTTT. Protein: CASSVWGRAADTRYF.

V and J are TRBV29-1 and TRBJ2-2, with D perhaps TRBD1 (8 bases). The CDR3 length is 14 residues. Germline V lookup: CDR1 SQVTM, CDR2 ANQGSEA. Trimming shortened V by 6 bases and J by 4 bases, and 15 bases separated the two germline ends. This CDR3 is CSVLQGGGTGELFF. Here the CDR3 DNA reads TGCAGCGTCTTACAGGGGGGGGGCACCGGGGAGCTGTTTTTT.

This clonotype was counted ten times or more. The junction shows a germline mismatch at one end, possibly a read error. The rearrangement uses TRBV5-1 and TRBJ1-2; 10 bases agree with TRBD1. This CDR3 is 14 amino acids long. Germline loops: CDR1 SGHRS, CDR2 YFSETQ. The DNA for the CDR3 is TGCGCCAGCAGTTTGGACAGGGGGAACTATGGCTACACCTTC. As protein: CASSLDRGNYGYTF.

This clonotype was picked up many times. J is TRBJ2-7 and V is TRBV20-1; D possibly corresponds to TRBD1 (6 bases). CDR1 and CDR2 (germline): DFQATT, SNEGSKA (reference sequence). Trimming took 0 bases from V and 2 from J, leaving 11 bases between them. This CDR3 is built from 14 residues. DNA of the CDR3: TGCAGTGCTAGAGATGAGGGGGTCACCTACGAGCAGTACTTC. This codes for CSARDEGVTYEQYF.

This clonotype was seen repeatedly, ten times or more. The V and J genes are TRBV2 and TRBJ1-5, with D possibly matching TRBD1 (5 bases). Germline values: CDR1 SNHLY, CDR2 FYNNEI. Trimming took 3 bases from V and 2 from J, leaving 17 bases between them. CDR3 length equals 17 residues. Here the CDR3 reads CASSEVSGVVGNQPQHF. The CDR3 bases are TGTGCCAGCAGTGAGGTTTCGGGGGTGGTAGGCAATCAGCCCCAGCATTTT.

The chain uses TRBV7-9 and TRBJ2-2, with TRBD1 as a possible D gene (7 bases). Between the trimmed V and J ends, which lost 0 bases and 2 bases, there was a span of 19 bases. Germline CDR1 and CDR2: SEHNR and FQNEAQ (reference sequence). There are 19 residues in the CDR3. The CDR3: CASSLAVGLGQTNTGELFF. The CDR3 nucleotides read TGTGCCAGCAGCTTAGCTGTGGGACTGGGACAGACTAACACCGGGGAGCTGTTTTTT. Full variable domain (rest looked up from reference TRBV7-9 and TRBJ2-2): DTGVSQNPRHKITKRGQNVTFRCDPISEHNRLYWYRQTLGQGPEFLTYFQNEAQLEKSRLLSDRFSAERPKGSFSTLEIQRTEQGDSAMYLCASSLAVGLGQTNTGELFFGEGSRLTVL.

This clonotype has a handful of counts. The V and J genes are TRBV12-3 or TRBV12-4 and TRBJ1-2; D not resolved. The CDR3 is 12 amino acids. V lost 5 bases and J 8 bases, leaving 12 bases between the germline ends. CDR3 residues: CASSPALAGYTF. CDR3 DNA sequence: TGTGCCAGCAGTCCGGCCCTGGCCGGCTACACCTTC.